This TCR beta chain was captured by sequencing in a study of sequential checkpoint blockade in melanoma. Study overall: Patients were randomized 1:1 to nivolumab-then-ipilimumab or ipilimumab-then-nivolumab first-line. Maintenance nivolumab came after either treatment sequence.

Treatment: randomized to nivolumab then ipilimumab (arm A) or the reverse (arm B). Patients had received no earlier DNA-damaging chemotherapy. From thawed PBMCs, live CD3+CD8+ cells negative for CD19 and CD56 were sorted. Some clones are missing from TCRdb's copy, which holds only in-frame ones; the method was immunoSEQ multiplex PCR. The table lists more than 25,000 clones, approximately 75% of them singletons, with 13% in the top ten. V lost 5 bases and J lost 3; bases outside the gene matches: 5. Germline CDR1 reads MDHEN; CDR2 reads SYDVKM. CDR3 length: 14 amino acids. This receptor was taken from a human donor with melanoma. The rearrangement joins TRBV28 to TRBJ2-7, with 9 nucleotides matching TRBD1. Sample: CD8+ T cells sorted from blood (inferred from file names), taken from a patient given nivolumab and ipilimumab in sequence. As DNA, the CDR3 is TGTGCCAGCAGTCCTGCGGACAGGGGCTACGAGCAGTACTTC. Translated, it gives CASSPADRGYEQYF.